Following are 2 T cell receptor beta chains from one sample sequenced in a study of T cells in localized non-small cell lung cancer. Sequencing used immunoSEQ multiplex PCR; TCRdb keeps in-frame clones, though not all of them. The table records tens of thousands of clones, over 80% of them present only once. Sequencing was performed on peripheral blood, taken before any cancer treatment. These TCRs come from a female donor over 55 with stage II squamous cell lung carcinoma.

This clone has a handful of counts. This chain uses TRBV4-1 with TRBJ1-2; D not resolved. The germline gives CDR1 MGHRA, CDR2 YSYEKL. CDR3 length: 14 residues. V gave up 1 base and J gave up 8 bases, with 14 bases separating them. The CDR3 coding sequence is TGCGCCAGCAGCCAAGGACCGGGAAAAGAAGGCTACACCTTC. Its translation: CASSQGPGKEGYTF.

The V gene is TRBV6-1, the J gene TRBJ1-1; TRBD1 matches 7 bases. The CDR3 has 15 residues. Unmatched junction bases numbered 6, after V lost 2 bases and J lost 3 bases. Per the germline V gene, CDR1 is MNHNS and CDR2 is SASEGT. CDR3 region: CASSETGQAYTEAFF. DNA for the CDR3: TGTGCCAGCAGTGAAACAGGACAGGCCTACACTGAAGCTTTCTTT.